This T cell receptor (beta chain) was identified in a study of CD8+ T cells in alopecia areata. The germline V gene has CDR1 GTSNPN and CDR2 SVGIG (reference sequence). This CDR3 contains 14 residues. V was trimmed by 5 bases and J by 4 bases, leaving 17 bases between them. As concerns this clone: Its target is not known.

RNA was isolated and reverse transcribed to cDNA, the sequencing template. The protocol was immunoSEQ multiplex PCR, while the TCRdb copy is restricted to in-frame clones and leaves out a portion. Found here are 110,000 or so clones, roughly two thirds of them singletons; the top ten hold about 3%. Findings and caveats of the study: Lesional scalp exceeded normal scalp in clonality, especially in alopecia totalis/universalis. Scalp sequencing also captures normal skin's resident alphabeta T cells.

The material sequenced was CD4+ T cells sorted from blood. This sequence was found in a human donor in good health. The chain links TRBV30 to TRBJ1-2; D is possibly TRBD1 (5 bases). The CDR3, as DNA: TGTGCCTGGCGGCACGCGGGGGGAGGCTATGGCTACACCTTC. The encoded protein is CAWRHAGGGYGYTF. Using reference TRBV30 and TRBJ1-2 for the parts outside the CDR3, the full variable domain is SQTIHQWPATLVQPVGSPLSLECTVEGTSNPNLYWYRQAAGRGLQLLFYSVGIGQISSEVPQNLSASRPQDRQFILSSKKLLLSDSGFYLCAWRHAGGGYGYTFGSGTRLTVV.